A selection of T cell receptor beta chains follows, all from one sample in a study of control samples from healthy donors and cancer patients. Using immunoSEQ multiplex PCR, the repertoire was profiled, and TCRdb retains in-frame clones only, with some absent. The table includes roughly 29,000 clones, around 80% detected once. The sample consisted of PBMCs. These receptors were obtained from a man aged 60 to 69 with head and neck cancer. CDR3s include the opening cysteine and the closing phenylalanine or tryptophan. D genes are given only for firm matches. Some rows mark clone size as missing; the rest say once, few, many or name a class of expanded clone.

cdr3_nt cdr3_aa j_call clone_size d_call v_call
TGCGCCAGCAGCTTAGGGGGCTTGGGTCAGCCCCAGCATTTT CASSLGGLGQPQHF TRBJ1-5 NA TRBD1 TRBV5-1
TGCAGCGCCGGACTAGCGGGAGGGGTCCAGGGGGAGCAGTACTTC CSAGLAGGVQGEQYF TRBJ2-7 NA TRBD2 TRBV29-1
TGTGCCAGCTCACCATTGGACAGGCTGTACGAGCAGTACTTC CASSPLDRLYEQYF TRBJ2-7 few TRBD1 TRBV18
TGTGCCAGCAGTAGTCCCCGGGAGGAAGATACGCAGTATTTT CASSSPREEDTQYF TRBJ2-3 few TRBD2 TRBV28
TGTGCCAGCAGTCTGAATACCGTACGGGGACGCACACACTCTATCTATGGCTACACCTTC CASSLNTVRGRTHSIYGYTF TRBJ1-2 NA NA TRBV6-6
TGTGCCAGTAGTCCCCCTTGGGAGGAGGACGAGCAGTACTTC CASSPPWEEDEQYF TRBJ2-7 NA NA TRBV19
TGTGCCAGCAGCCAATACAATGAGCAGTTCTTC CASSQYNEQFF TRBJ2-1 few NA TRBV14
TGTGCCAGCAGCCGAGGGGGCAGTACCTACGAGCAGTACTTC CASSRGGSTYEQYF TRBJ2-7 NA TRBD1 TRBV6-2/TRBV6-3
TGCGCCAGCAGCCAGGGACTAGCGGTCACAGATACGCAGTATTTT CASSQGLAVTDTQYF TRBJ2-3 NA TRBD2 TRBV4-3
TGTGCCAGCAGTGAAGCGAGCGGGGTTCTTAGGCCCCAGCATTTT CASSEASGVLRPQHF TRBJ1-5 once NA TRBV2
TGTGCCAGCAGCTTGGGCAGGGTAAATCAGCCCCAGCATTTT CASSLGRVNQPQHF TRBJ1-5 NA NA TRBV5-6
TGCGCCAGCAGCTTGAGGTTGGGCGGGAGGTTCAATGAGCAGTTCTTC CASSLRLGGRFNEQFF TRBJ2-1 NA TRBD2 TRBV5-1
TGTGCCAGCAGTTCCGGACAGGGGAATGGCGAAAACATTCAGTACTTC CASSSGQGNGENIQYF TRBJ2-4 NA TRBD1 TRBV28
TGTGCCAGTAGTTTGAGGGCTGGCGGAACCACAGATACGCAGTATTTT CASSLRAGGTTDTQYF TRBJ2-3 NA NA TRBV19
TGTGCCAGCAGCCCCCCTGGAGCCGGGAAATCACATGAGCAGTTCTTC CASSPPGAGKSHEQFF TRBJ2-1 NA NA TRBV3-1/TRBV3-2
TGTGCCAGCAGTTCCAACTACGAGCAGTACTTC CASSSNYEQYF TRBJ2-7 NA NA TRBV27
TGTGCCAGCAGTTACTCTACAGGGGGCGCGGCTGGGGCCAACGTCCTGACTTTC CASSYSTGGAAGANVLTF TRBJ2-6 few TRBD1 TRBV6-2/TRBV6-3
TGTGCCAGTAGTATCGGTCGGTGGGAAGAGACCCAGTACTTC CASSIGRWEETQYF TRBJ2-5 NA NA TRBV19
TGTGCCAGCAGAAAAGCGGGCAGCCACACTGAAGCTTTCTTT CASRKAGSHTEAFF TRBJ1-1 NA NA TRBV6-5
TGTGCCAGCTCCCTCCAACTCCCGGGACAGGGAAAGAATGAGCAGTTCTTC CASSLQLPGQGKNEQFF TRBJ2-1 NA TRBD1 TRBV18
TGTGCTAGTGGCATAGGGACTAGCGGGAGGTACGAGCAGTACTTC CASGIGTSGRYEQYF TRBJ2-7 NA TRBD2 TRBV12-5
TGTGCCAGTAGTATGGACATCATCTCCTACGAGCAGTACTTC CASSMDIISYEQYF TRBJ2-7 NA NA TRBV19
TGTGCCAGCAGCCAAGTTTCACAGGGGCTCGCAGCTTTCTTT CASSQVSQGLAAFF TRBJ1-1 NA TRBD1 TRBV3-1/TRBV3-2
TGTGCCTGGAGTGTTCCAAGGCTAGCGGGAGGAGGAAAAACCGGGGAGCTGTTTTTT CAWSVPRLAGGGKTGELFF TRBJ2-2 NA TRBD2 TRBV30
TGTGCCAGCAGTCCATCAGGGGAGGCAGAGACCCAGTACTTC CASSPSGEAETQYF TRBJ2-5 few NA TRBV6-2/TRBV6-3
TGTGCCAGCAACTTATACCCCGAGAATGAGCAGTTCTTC CASNLYPENEQFF TRBJ2-1 few NA TRBV28
TGTGCCAGCAGCTTACCAGGGGACGACCTACGTTCTGAAGCTTTCTTT CASSLPGDDLRSEAFF TRBJ1-1 NA NA TRBV5-6
TGTGCCAGCAGCTTAGGAGGTAGCGGGGAGCAGTTCTTC CASSLGGSGEQFF TRBJ2-1 NA TRBD2 TRBV7-8
TGTGCCAGCAGCTTTACTTTCGGGACATTGAACACTGAAGCTTTCTTT CASSFTFGTLNTEAFF TRBJ1-1 NA NA TRBV7-3
TGTGCCAGCAGCCAACTAGCGGGCGGAGCAGATACGCAGTATTTT CASSQLAGGADTQYF TRBJ2-3 NA TRBD2 TRBV11-1
TGCGCCAGCAGCCCGCGACTAGCGGTCCAAGAGACCCAGTACTTC CASSPRLAVQETQYF TRBJ2-5 NA TRBD2 TRBV5-1
TGTGCCAGCAGTTTCGGGCAGGGGTCACTTGGCTACACCTTC CASSFGQGSLGYTF TRBJ1-2 NA NA TRBV27
TGTGCCATCAAGGCCACAGGGAGCAATCAGCCCCAGCATTTT CAIKATGSNQPQHF TRBJ1-5 NA NA TRBV10-3
TGTGCCAGCAGTTACTCGGGTAGCTTCAGTGAGCAGTTCTTC CASSYSGSFSEQFF TRBJ2-1 NA NA TRBV6-6
TGTGCCGCCCAAGGTGGGGCCACCGGGGAGCTGTTTTTT CAAQGGATGELFF TRBJ2-2 few NA TRBV3-1/TRBV3-2
TGTGCCGGACCGGAACAGCCCAATGTGAGCGGGAGGGCCCGGGAGACCCAGTACTTC CAGPEQPNVSGRARETQYF TRBJ2-5 few TRBD2 TRBV28
TGTGCCAGCAGCTTAAGCCTACAGGCTAGCACAGATACGCAGTATTTT CASSLSLQASTDTQYF TRBJ2-3 once NA TRBV5-4
TGTGCCAGCTCACCACCGGGGTCCTCCTACAATGAGCAGTTCTTC CASSPPGSSYNEQFF TRBJ2-1 NA NA TRBV18
TGTGCCAGCAGCTTAAATGGTCAGGGGGATGAAAAACTGTTTTTT CASSLNGQGDEKLFF TRBJ1-4 NA TRBD1 TRBV7-8
TGTGCCAGCAGCCTGATAAATGAAAAACTGTTTTTT CASSLINEKLFF TRBJ1-4 NA NA TRBV7-9
TGTGCCAGCAGCAACCTACAGGGTTCCGAGCAGTACTTC CASSNLQGSEQYF TRBJ2-7 NA NA TRBV5-8
TGTGCCAGCTCCCCAACCGGGACCCTGACGGACGAGCAGTTCTTC CASSPTGTLTDEQFF TRBJ2-1 NA NA TRBV18
TGCAGCGTTGAAGATGGGACAGGGGGCAATCAGCCCCAGCATTTT CSVEDGTGGNQPQHF TRBJ1-5 once TRBD1 TRBV29-1
TGTGCCAGCAGCTTGGGGCGGTACCTCGGGGAGACCCAGTACTTC CASSLGRYLGETQYF TRBJ2-5 NA NA TRBV7-9
TGTGCCTGTACCCTTGACGGATCCTACGAGCAGTACTTC CACTLDGSYEQYF TRBJ2-7 NA NA TRBV7-9
TGCAGCGTCCCGGGGGAGGCAGATACGCAGTATTTT CSVPGEADTQYF TRBJ2-3 NA NA TRBV29-1
TGTGCCAGCAGCCCCGGTGGAGGAGACCTTTCCTACGAGCAGTACTTC CASSPGGGDLSYEQYF TRBJ2-7 NA NA TRBV5-4
TGTGCCAGCAGCTTGGAACAGCGGTTTTCTAACTATGGCTACACCTTC CASSLEQRFSNYGYTF TRBJ1-2 NA NA TRBV5-5
TGTGCCAGCAGCTTACTGGGGGGTAGCGGGACGGACTCTGGAAACACCATATATTTT CASSLLGGSGTDSGNTIYF TRBJ1-3 NA NA TRBV7-9
TGTGCCAGCAGTTTCCAGGGGACAGCTGGGGGCGGCTACACCTTC CASSFQGTAGGGYTF TRBJ1-2 NA TRBD1 TRBV28
TGTGCCAGCAGGCCCGGGACGGATTACTATAATTCACCCCTCCACTTT CASRPGTDYYNSPLHF TRBJ1-6 NA NA TRBV2
TGTGCCAGCACACAGTATAGCAATCAGCCCCAGCATTTT CASTQYSNQPQHF TRBJ1-5 NA NA TRBV6-5
TGTGCCAGCGGAGTCCCGACTAGCGGGGACACAGATACGCAGTATTTT CASGVPTSGDTDTQYF TRBJ2-3 NA TRBD2 TRBV2
TGTGCCACCCAACAGGGGATAGGATCACCCCTCCACTTT CATQQGIGSPLHF TRBJ1-6 NA TRBD1 TRBV6-4
TGTGCCAGCAGTTACTCGCGGGACTACAATGAGCAGTTCTTC CASSYSRDYNEQFF TRBJ2-1 few NA TRBV6-2/TRBV6-3
TGTGCCACCAGTGATTTCGAGCGGGGGGGCAATGAGCAGTTCTTC CATSDFERGGNEQFF TRBJ2-1 NA TRBD2 TRBV24-1
TGTGCCAGCACTTTAGGGACAGGGAGGGCCTATGGCTACACCTTC CASTLGTGRAYGYTF TRBJ1-2 medium-sized TRBD1 TRBV28
TGTGCCAGCCGCCTGTGGGGGGGGCTTAGGGCGAGGGGGAACTTTGGCTACACCTTC CASRLWGGLRARGNFGYTF TRBJ1-2 NA NA TRBV27